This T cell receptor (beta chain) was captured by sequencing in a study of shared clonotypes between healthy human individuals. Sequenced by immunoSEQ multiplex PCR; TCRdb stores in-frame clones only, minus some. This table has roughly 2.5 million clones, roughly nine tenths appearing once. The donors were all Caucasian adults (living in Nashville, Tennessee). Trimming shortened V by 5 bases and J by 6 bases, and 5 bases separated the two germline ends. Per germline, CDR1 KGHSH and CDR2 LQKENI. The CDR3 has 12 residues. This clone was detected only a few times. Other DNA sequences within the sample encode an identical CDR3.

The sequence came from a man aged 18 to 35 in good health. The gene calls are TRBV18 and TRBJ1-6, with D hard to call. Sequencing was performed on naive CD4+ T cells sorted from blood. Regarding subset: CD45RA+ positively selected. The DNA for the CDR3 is TGTGCCAGCTCATCGCGTAATTCACCCCTCCACTTT. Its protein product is CASSSRNSPLHF.